This entry concerns a single T cell receptor (beta chain). The data were taken from a study of blood T cell repertoires in COVID-19. Background on the study: PBMCs, B-cell-depleted T cells, or T cells were the source of the cDNA or gDNA that made up the material.

The protocol was immunoSEQ multiplex PCR, while the TCRdb copy is restricted to in-frame clones and leaves out a portion. The sample has about 120,000 clones, 80% to 90% seen once. Trimming shortened V by 5 bases and J by 0 bases, and 5 bases separated the two germline ends. There are 13 residues in the CDR3. The V call is TRBV12-3 or TRBV12-4, the J call TRBJ1-5; D perhaps matches TRBD1 (5 bases). The sample consisted of peripheral blood. This receptor was identified in a woman between 70 and 85 years old with acute or convalescent COVID-19. Here the CDR3 reads CASSDSSNQPQHF. The CDR3 DNA is TGTGCCAGCAGTGACAGTAGCAATCAGCCCCAGCATTTT.